This TCR beta chain was observed in a study of T-cell reconstitution after alpha-beta-depleted transplantation in children. This clonotype was counted only a few times. What it binds is not known. A TCRbeta library incorporating unique molecular identifiers was prepared. MiXCR, run by TCRdb on the PCR reads, gives a single entry per CDR3 protein. This table holds approximately 82,000 distinct CDR3 sequences, roughly 20% found once. Regarding the study as a whole: For some patients, TCRbeta diversity was high at day 60 because of recipient T cells and thymic progenitors that survived. Newly made T cells mostly supplied T-cell counts and diversity one year after transplant. Reported findings indicate that, about two months after transplant, alpha-beta T cells came from several hundred expanded clones, which were derived from non-depleted graft cells.

CDR1 and CDR2 from the germline V gene are SGHAT and FQNNGV. The CDR3 extends over 14 amino acids. The germline V and J ends were trimmed by 3 bases and 0 bases, with 9 bases remaining between them. The source of this sequence is a male patient aged 2 to 9 who had a stem cell transplant for acute lymphoblastic leukemia, so the T cells may come from the graft donor. The rearrangement links TRBV11-2 to TRBJ2-7; D uncertain. The sequenced sample was PBMCs, mostly from graft donor cells, obtained 360 days after TCRalphabeta/CD19-depleted stem cell transplant. The CDR3 sequence is CASSLDGISYEQYF. CDR3 DNA sequence: TGTGCCAGCAGCTTGGACGGTATCTCCTACGAGCAGTACTTC.